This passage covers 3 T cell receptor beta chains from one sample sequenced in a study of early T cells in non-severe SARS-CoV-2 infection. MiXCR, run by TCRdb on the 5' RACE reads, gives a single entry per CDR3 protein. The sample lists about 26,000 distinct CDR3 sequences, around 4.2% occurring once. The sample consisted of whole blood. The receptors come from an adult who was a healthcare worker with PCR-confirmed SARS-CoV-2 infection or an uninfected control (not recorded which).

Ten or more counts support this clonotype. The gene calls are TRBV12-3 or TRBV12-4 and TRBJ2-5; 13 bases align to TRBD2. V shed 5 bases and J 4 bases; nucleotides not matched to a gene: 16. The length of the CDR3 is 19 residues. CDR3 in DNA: TGTGCCAGCAGTCTAAGGACTAGCGGGAGCCGCGGGGTTGGAGAGACCCAGTACTTC. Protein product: CASSLRTSGSRGVGETQYF.

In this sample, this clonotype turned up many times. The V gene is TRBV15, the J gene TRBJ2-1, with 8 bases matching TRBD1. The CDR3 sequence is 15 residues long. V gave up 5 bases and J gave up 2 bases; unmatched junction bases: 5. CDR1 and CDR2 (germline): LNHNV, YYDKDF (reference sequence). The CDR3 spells CATSRSQGAYNEQFF. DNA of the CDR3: TGTGCCACCAGCCGATCACAGGGGGCCTACAATGAGCAGTTCTTC.

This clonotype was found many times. The CDR3 sequence: CASSEGRPRKGYNEQFF. DNA for the CDR3: TGTGCCAGCAGTGAAGGTAGACCGCGAAAAGGGTACAATGAGCAGTTCTTC. The J gene is TRBJ2-1, the V gene TRBV6-1, with D uncertain. The germline V gene has CDR1 MNHNS and CDR2 SASEGT. This CDR3 is built from 17 residues. The V end lost 1 base, the J end lost 4 bases, and 17 bases lay between the germline ends.